What follows is one TCR beta chain and its context. No cognate antigen has been identified for it. Reading the germline V gene (reference sequence) gives CDR1 MNHEY and CDR2 SMNVEV. A distance of 8 bases separates the germline ends of V and J, which lose 5 bases and 3 bases respectively. Including the terminal cysteine and phenylalanine, the CDR3 comprises 13 residues. Just the 39-base CDR3 DNA is kept, in frame starting at base 1. In total, roughly 670 healthy bone marrow donors made up the cohort. At the time of sampling, all cohort members were nominally healthy, though unrecorded immune exposures were likely present. The donor was CMV seropositive and belonged to the group of about 290 seropositive cohort members. A peripheral blood sample was provided by each donor, and peripheral blood mononuclear cells were used for TCR beta sequencing. The Qiagen DNeasy Blood Extraction Kit was used to extract genomic DNA from the blood cell samples.

Library preparation employed the immunoSEQ multiplex PCR assay. For the multiplex PCR, a mixture combining 60 forward primers for TCR Vbeta segments and 13 reverse primers for TCR Jbeta segments was used. The CDR3 region of rearranged TCR beta genes was amplified from genomic DNA by a multiplex PCR assay. On the Illumina HiSeq System, the amplified TCR beta libraries were sequenced as 87-base-pair reads. As for how the authors treated the data: Across the roughly 670 repertoires, a later analysis counted tens of millions of unique TCR beta chains, about 10 million of which were shared by at least two donors. Raw reads were error-corrected and collapsed into unique sequences by a nearest-neighbor algorithm in which closely related sequences were merged to remove PCR and sequencing errors. Alignment of CDR3 sequences to IMGT reference sequences was used to assign V, D and J gene segments. For a sequence to be retained, at least a six-nucleotide match to both a V gene segment and a J gene segment was required. A rearrangement was called productive if the CDR3 had no stop codons and remained in frame with V and J, and every other rearrangement was called non-productive. Following IMGT convention, CDR3 was defined as the stretch from the second conserved V-encoded cysteine to the conserved J-encoded phenylalanine. The earlier analysis of some 580 of the donors excluded any sequence lacking an unambiguous match to a single V gene segment. In an earlier analysis of approximately 560 of the donors, a V segment was called functional when productive rearrangements were above 56.7%, and segregating when the standard deviation between donors exceeded 5%. To diagnose cytomegalovirus status from the catalog of TCR beta chain sequences, a statistical classification framework was built. V and J gene assignment, in a later analysis, came from comparing TCR nucleotide sequences with IMGT/GENE-DB human TR gene sequences. Using the TCRdist pipeline, a later analysis assigned CDR3 sequences along with most-parsimonious VDJ recombination scenarios. In a later analysis, each TCR beta chain was defined by its CDR3 amino acid sequence together with its V-gene family, and reads without a unique V-gene family were excluded. A later analysis removed 450 to 600 highly shared, low-generation-probability nucleotide sequences to deal with suspected cross-contamination and a sequencing artifact. In a later analysis, a clonal expansion index was calculated for each public chain from normalized within-repertoire ranks of inferred template counts. In a later analysis, generation probabilities were computed using a VDJ recombination model fitted to out-of-frame rearrangements, and the results were checked against IGoR. In a later analysis, hypergeometric tests were used to score TCR-TCR, TCR-HLA and TCR-CMV co-occurrence, with a repertoire-size bias correction applied to TCR pairs. In a later analysis, false discovery rates were estimated by permuting HLA or CMV assignments 20 times. In a later analysis, co-occurring TCRs were grouped using DBSCAN, and TCRdist sequence similarity was added for clustering within HLA-allele-positive subsets. Co-occurrence clustering excluded repertoires with fewer than 30,000 or more than 120,000 public chains, plus five with anomalous nucleotide sharing. The clones in this table, taken by TCRdb from immuneACCESS, are in-frame only. Not every clone is retained; where verified, under half of the shortfall comes from an unresolved V gene, and the cause of the rest is unknown. From that table come the V and J calls and clone size; the DNA was used to work out D and trimming. This sample's table lists 100,000 to 150,000 clones. The ten largest clones represent over 1.5% of the sample.

This specimen comes from a study of cytomegalovirus exposure and HLA in healthy donors (TCRdb year 2017). Regarding the study in general: An earlier analysis of several hundred of the donors reported roughly 300 Gb of sequence data and more than 90 million unique TCR beta sequences from about 179 million T cells. Besides the first cohort of 666 subjects, a separate validation cohort made up of some 110 different subjects was used. Of the roughly 430 genotyped donors, around 81% fell in the genetic ancestry cluster associated with self-reported Caucasian donors. High-throughput TCR immunosequencing, statistical association of individual TCRs with disease status, and machine learning were combined to predict cytomegalovirus infection status. An early release that covered fewer than 750 HLA-typed donors contained approximately 300 gigabases of sequencing data and around 80 million unique TCR sequences. Across 398 genotyped donors of the cohort, an average of roughly 200,000 unique TCR beta nucleotide sequences per donor were sequenced, and roughly a sixth of those sequences were non-productive. Class I and class II HLA loci were covered by the typing at four-digit resolution. Typing coverage differed by locus: A, B, C, DRB1 and DQB1 were typed in about 629-640 donors, DQA1 in roughly 500, DPA1 in around 580, and DPB1 in around 490. The T cell repertoires of 666 subjects were profiled by immunosequencing and related to cytomegalovirus serostatus. The study aimed to test whether signatures of past pathogen exposure could be identified by cataloging public T cell receptors. In a later genetic analysis, genome-wide SNP genotypes for about three fifths of the roughly 670 donors were used, and that subset was treated as a discovery cohort. A few DR-DQ haplotypes were treated as single units for association and clustering because of strong linkage in the cohort. Donor age, sex, ethnicity and CMV serostatus were collected together with the repertoire data. Every repertoire in the discovery cohort had been generated on one and the same sequencing platform. Rather than using new phenotypic data, the later analysis identified candidate immune exposures from TCR beta sequences and from how often those sequences occurred across donors. To decide whether each TCR beta V gene segment behaved as functional or pseudogenic, an earlier analysis of over 500 of the donors relied on high-throughput TCR beta sequencing. In a later analysis, previously published TCR beta repertoires from 500 to 750 donors were re-analyzed and high-resolution HLA genotyping was added so that TCR occurrence patterns could be studied.

What the study reported, not specific to this receptor: The study gave a list of roughly 150 TCR beta chains associated with cytomegalovirus. Cytomegalovirus status was reported to be diagnosed by the classifier with high specificity and sensitivity in both the original and validation cohorts. At a false discovery rate of 0.05, a later analysis linked under 20,000 TCR beta sequences to specific HLA alleles. In an earlier analysis of some 550 of the donors, most TCR beta V segments were observed in productive rearrangements about 87% or about 30% of the time, broadly matching IMGT annotations. Roughly uniform sequencing depth across donors was assumed in presence/absence analyses, although this assumption may not hold. In vitro tests confirmed that a few of the cytomegalovirus-associated TCR beta chains recognize cytomegalovirus antigens. A later analysis found that TCR association rates varied across HLA loci, with DRB1 alleles showing the most associated TCRs and HLA-C alleles the fewest. When HLA alleles, especially DR and DQ, strongly co-occurred, TCR associations were difficult to assign to individual alleles. A further reported finding was that TCR beta sequences accurately predicted the HLA-A and HLA-B alleles for most subjects in the first cohort. The only immune exposure information available for the cohort was CMV serostatus. In a later genetic analysis, a missense DCLRE1C variant was associated with V-gene and J-gene trimming of TCR beta chains, and the association was replicated in an independent cohort. In a later analysis, HLA-associated TCR beta chains were found to be more clonally expanded and to have lower generation probabilities than equally common non-associated chains. Only TCR beta chains were sequenced in this cohort, and the absence of alpha or paired-chain data limited detectable features. A cluster of highly shared sequence variants was judged likely to be a technical artifact of the sequencing pipeline. Most TCR sequences were seen in very few donors, while some public TCRs were found in many individuals. According to a later analysis, parvovirus B19, influenza, CMV and Epstein-Barr virus appeared linked to several top co-occurrence clusters. According to the authors, the approach could potentially be generalized to other disease states and immunological phenotypes. Compared with the roughly 720-donor mean, donors in an Asian-associated ancestry cluster had fewer N-insertions in productive TCRs, according to a later genetic analysis. Most CMV-associated TCR beta chains appeared to be HLA-restricted in a later analysis, and the HLA associations seemed to be driven largely by CMV exposure. HLA typing was unavailable for some donors at each locus, so association tests used only the typed subset. Approximately 18 rarely observed V segments, including chromosome 9 orphons, were excluded from the earlier analysis of approximately 600 of the donors because counts were too low. Some IMGT-functional V segments, including TRBV6-2 and TRBV6-3, could not be distinguished by the 87-base-pair reads and were therefore excluded. Linkage disequilibrium might explain the correlated functional status among segregating V segments, but an unknown experimental factor could not be excluded.

The V gene is TRBV27 and the J gene is TRBJ2-4; matching of 6 bases hints at TRBD1 as the D gene. The receptor's source is a middle-aged woman in good health and CMV-seropositive. Sequencing used PBMCs. At the DNA level, the sequence is TGTGCCAGCAGTACCAGGGGCAAAAACATTCAGTACTTC. Translated, it reads CASSTRGKNIQYF.